This T cell receptor beta chain was captured by sequencing in a study of T-cell memory formation after mild COVID-19. Study-wide background: Each donor largely had its own TCR clusters. Notes on the study in general: Later expanders leaned CD4+, whereas clones that contracted between day 15 and 85 were balanced CD4/CD8. CD8+ contracting clones occupied EMRA, while CD4+ ones occupied mainly CM and EM.

This clonotype was observed a few times. What it recognizes is unknown. Constant-segment-primed 5'RACE gave TCR alpha and TCR beta cDNA libraries with sample barcodes and UMIs. TCRdb itself ran the 5' RACE reads through MiXCR, one entry per CDR3 protein. Among 180,000 or so distinct CDR3 sequences, 11% were seen once, and the ten largest hold about 3.5%. Sequencing was done on a sample of PBMCs or a T cell subset sorted from them (not recorded which). This TCR came from a young man who had mild COVID-19 (a few samples of this study predate the infection). Cell type and time point are not known.

Here the CDR3 DNA reads TGTGCCAGCAGTTTAAGGTACGAGGGAGCGCGTTCCTACGAGCAGTACTTC. Encoded protein: CASSLRYEGARSYEQYF. The rearrangement links TRBV27 to TRBJ2-7; D is possibly TRBD2 (5 bases). The V gene lost 2 bases and the J gene lost 1 base, with 18 bases spanning the gap. This CDR3 has 17 residues. CDR1 is MNHEY and CDR2 is SMNVEV in the germline V gene (reference sequence).